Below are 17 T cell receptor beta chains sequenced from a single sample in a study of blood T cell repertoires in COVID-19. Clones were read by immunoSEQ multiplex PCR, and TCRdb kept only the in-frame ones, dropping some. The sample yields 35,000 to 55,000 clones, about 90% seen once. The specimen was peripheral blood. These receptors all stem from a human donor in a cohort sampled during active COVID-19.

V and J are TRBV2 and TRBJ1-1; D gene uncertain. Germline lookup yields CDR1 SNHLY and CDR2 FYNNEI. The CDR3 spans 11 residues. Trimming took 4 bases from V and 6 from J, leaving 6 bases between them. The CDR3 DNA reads TGTGCCAGCAGTGTCGCGGCTGAAGCTTTCTTT. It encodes CASSVAAEAFF.

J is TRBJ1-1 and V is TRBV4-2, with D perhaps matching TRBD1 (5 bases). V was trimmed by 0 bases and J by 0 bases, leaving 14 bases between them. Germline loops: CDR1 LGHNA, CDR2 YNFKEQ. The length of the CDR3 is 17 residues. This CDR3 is CASSQDPFGGMNTEAFF. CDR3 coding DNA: TGTGCCAGCAGCCAAGATCCTTTCGGGGGGATGAACACTGAAGCTTTCTTT.

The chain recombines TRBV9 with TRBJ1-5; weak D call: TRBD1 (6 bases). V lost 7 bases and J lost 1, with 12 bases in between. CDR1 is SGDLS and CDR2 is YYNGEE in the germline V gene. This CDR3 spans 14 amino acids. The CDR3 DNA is TGTGCCAGCGGTCAAGGACAGAGCAATCAGCCCCAGCATTTT. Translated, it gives CASGQGQSNQPQHF.

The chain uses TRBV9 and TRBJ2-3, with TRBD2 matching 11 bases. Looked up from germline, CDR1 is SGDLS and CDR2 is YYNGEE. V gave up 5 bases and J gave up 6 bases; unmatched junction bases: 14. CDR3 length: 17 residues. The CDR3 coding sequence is TGTGCCAGCAGTGCGTCTATAGCGGGAGGGCCCCCCGATACGCAGTATTTT. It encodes CASSASIAGGPPDTQYF.

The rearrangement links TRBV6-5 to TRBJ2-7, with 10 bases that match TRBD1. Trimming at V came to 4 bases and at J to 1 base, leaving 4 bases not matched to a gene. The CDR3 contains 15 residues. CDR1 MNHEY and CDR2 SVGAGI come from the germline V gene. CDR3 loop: CASSSDRGISYEQYF. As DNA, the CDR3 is TGTGCCAGCAGTTCGGACAGGGGGATTTCCTACGAGCAGTACTTC.

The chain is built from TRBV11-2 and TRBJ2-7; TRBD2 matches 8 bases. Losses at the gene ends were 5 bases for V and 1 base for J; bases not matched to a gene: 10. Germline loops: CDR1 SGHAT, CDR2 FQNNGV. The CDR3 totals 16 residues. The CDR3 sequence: CASSSPAGGPSYEQYF. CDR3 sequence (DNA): TGTGCCAGCAGCAGCCCCGCGGGAGGCCCTTCCTACGAGCAGTACTTC.

The CDR3 loop is CATSNQQAGQGKTDTQYF. CDR3 DNA sequence: TGTGCCACCAGCAACCAACAAGCGGGACAGGGTAAGACAGATACGCAGTATTTT. This chain uses TRBV24-1 with TRBJ2-3, with 9 bases lining up with TRBD1. From germline, CDR1 is KGHDR and CDR2 SFDVKD. The CDR3 is 18 amino acids. The V segment lost 7 bases and the J segment 3 bases; nucleotides outside the gene matches: 16.

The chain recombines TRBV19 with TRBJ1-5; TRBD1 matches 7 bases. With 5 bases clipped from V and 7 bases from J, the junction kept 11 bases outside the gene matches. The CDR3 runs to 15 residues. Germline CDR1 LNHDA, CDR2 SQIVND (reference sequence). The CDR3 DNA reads TGTGCCAGTAGTCCGTTAGACAGGGATGGGCAGCCCCAGCATTTT. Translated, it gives CASSPLDRDGQPQHF.

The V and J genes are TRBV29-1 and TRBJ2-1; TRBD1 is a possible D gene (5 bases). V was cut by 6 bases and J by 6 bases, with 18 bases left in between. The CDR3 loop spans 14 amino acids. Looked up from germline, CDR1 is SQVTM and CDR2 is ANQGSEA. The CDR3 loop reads CSVGQSAPFNEQFF. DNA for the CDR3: TGCAGCGTGGGGCAAAGCGCCCCTTTCAATGAGCAGTTCTTC.

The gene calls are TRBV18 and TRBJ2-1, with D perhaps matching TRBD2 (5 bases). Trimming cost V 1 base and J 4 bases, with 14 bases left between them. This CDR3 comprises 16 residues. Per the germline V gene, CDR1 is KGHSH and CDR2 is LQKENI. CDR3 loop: CASSPQPGLAYNEQFF. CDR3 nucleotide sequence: TGTGCCAGCTCACCACAACCCGGACTGGCTTACAATGAGCAGTTCTTC.

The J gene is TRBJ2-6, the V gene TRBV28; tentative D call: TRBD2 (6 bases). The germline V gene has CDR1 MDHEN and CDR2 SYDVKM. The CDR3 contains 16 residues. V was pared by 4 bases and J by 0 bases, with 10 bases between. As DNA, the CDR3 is TGTGCCAGCAGTTCACCGGGACTCTCTGGGGCCAACGTCCTGACTTTC. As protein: CASSSPGLSGANVLTF.

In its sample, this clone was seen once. The CDR3 region is CASSLVKLGGRKETQYF. The CDR3 nucleotides read TGTGCCAGCAGCTTAGTTAAGTTAGGAGGGAGGAAAGAGACCCAGTACTTC. This rearrangement joins TRBV7-9 to TRBJ2-5; possibly TRBD2 for D (6 bases). CDR1 and CDR2 (germline): SEHNR, FQNEAQ (reference sequence). V was cut by 1 base and J by 3 bases, with 18 bases left in between. This CDR3 comprises 17 residues.

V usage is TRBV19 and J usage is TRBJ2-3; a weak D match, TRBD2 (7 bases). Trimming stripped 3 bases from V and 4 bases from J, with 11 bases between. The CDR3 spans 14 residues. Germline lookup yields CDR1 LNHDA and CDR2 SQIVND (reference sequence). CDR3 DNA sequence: TGTGCCAGTAGTATGAGGGGGGGGCCAGATACGCAGTATTTT. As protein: CASSMRGGPDTQYF.

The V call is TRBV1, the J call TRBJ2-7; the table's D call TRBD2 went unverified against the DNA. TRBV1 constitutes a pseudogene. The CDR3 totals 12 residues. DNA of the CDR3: TGCACCAGCAGCCAAGCCATAGTTGTGCAGTACTTC. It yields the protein CTSSQAIVVQYF.

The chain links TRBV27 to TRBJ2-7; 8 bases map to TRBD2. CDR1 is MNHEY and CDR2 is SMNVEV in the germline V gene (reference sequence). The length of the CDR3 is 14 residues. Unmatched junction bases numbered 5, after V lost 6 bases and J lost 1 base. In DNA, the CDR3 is TGTGCCAGCAGGTCGGGGGGGAGGTCCTACGAGCAGTACTTC. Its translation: CASRSGGRSYEQYF.

The CDR3 DNA reads as TGTGCCAGCTCACCAAGGCAGGATGGCGGCTACACCTTC. Residues: CASSPRQDGGYTF. The chain recombines TRBV18 with TRBJ1-2, with no clear D. CDR1 KGHSH and CDR2 LQKENI come from the germline V gene. Trimming shortened V by 2 bases and J by 8 bases, and 12 bases separated the two germline ends. CDR3 length equals 13 residues.

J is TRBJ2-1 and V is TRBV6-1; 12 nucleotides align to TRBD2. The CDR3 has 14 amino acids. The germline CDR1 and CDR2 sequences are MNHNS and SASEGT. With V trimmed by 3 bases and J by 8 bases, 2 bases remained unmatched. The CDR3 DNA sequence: TGTGCCAGCAGTGAGCTAGCGGGAGGGCATGAGCAGTTCTTC. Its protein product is CASSELAGGHEQFF.